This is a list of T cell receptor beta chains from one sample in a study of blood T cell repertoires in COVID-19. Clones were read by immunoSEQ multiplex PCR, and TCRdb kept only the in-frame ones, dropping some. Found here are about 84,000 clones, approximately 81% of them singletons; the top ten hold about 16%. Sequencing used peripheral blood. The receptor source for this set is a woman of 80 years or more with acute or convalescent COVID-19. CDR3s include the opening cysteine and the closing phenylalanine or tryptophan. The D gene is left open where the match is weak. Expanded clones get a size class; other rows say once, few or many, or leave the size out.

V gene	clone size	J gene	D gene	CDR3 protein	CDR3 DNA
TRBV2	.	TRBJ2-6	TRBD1	CARGTARSGANVLTF	TGTGCCAGAGGGACAGCCCGCTCTGGGGCCAACGTCCTGACTTTC
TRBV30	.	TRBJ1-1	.	CAWGVGGENEAFF	TGTGCCTGGGGTGTTGGGGGCGAGAATGAAGCTTTCTTT
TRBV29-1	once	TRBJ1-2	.	CSVVSGSTYGYTF	TGCAGCGTTGTGTCAGGTTCGACCTATGGCTACACCTTC
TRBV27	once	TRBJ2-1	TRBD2	CATDGGGAPYNEQFF	TGTGCCACCGATGGCGGGGGGGCCCCCTACAATGAGCAGTTCTTC
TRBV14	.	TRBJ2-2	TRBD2	CASSQRAGVVATGELFF	TGTGCCAGCAGCCAGAGGGCGGGGGTCGTCGCGACCGGGGAGCTGTTTTTT
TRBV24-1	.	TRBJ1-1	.	CASLQGYGKAFF	TGTGCCTCCCTCCAGGGGTATGGGAAAGCTTTCTTT
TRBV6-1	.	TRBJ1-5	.	CASSELDRSNQPQHF	TGTGCCAGCAGTGAATTAGACAGGTCCAATCAGCCCCAGCATTTT
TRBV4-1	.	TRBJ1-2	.	CASSQVGGNYGYTF	TGCGCCAGCAGCCAAGTAGGCGGGAACTATGGCTACACCTTC
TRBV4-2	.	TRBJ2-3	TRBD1	CASSQESQGQGRSTDTQYF	TGTGCCAGCAGCCAAGAAAGTCAGGGACAGGGTAGAAGCACAGATACGCAGTATTTT
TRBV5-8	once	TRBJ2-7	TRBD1	CASSLGGTGGNNEQYF	TGTGCCAGCAGCTTGGGGGGAACAGGGGGAAACAACGAGCAGTACTTC
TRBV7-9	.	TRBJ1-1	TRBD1	CASSLMTGTGGKGTEAFF	TGTGCCAGCAGCTTAATGACCGGGACAGGGGGTAAAGGGACTGAAGCTTTCTTT